Sequencing of this T cell receptor (beta chain) was carried out in a study of cytomegalovirus exposure and HLA in healthy donors. V was shortened by 2 bases and J by 8 bases, with 22 bases between the two germline ends. Germline lookup yields CDR1 SGHRS and CDR2 YFSETQ. The CDR3 extends over 17 amino acids. PCR employed 60 Vbeta and 13 Jbeta primers. Here immunoSEQ multiplex PCR was the method, and the copy in TCRdb shows in-frame clones only, minus some. This table has 150,000 to 200,000 clones, around three quarters appearing once. The V call is TRBV5-1, the J call TRBJ2-2; TRBD2 is a possible D gene (5 bases). The origin of this receptor is a woman between 35 and 50 years old in good health and CMV-seronegative. Sequenced sample: PBMCs. CDR3 loop: CASSLNAALRGGGELFF. The CDR3 bases are TGCGCCAGCAGCTTAAACGCGGCCCTACGGGGTGGTGGGGAGCTGTTTTTT.